Listed below are T cell receptor beta chains from one sample, sequenced in a study of post-analysis software for immune sequencing data. Using its own MiXCR run on the PCR reads, TCRdb lists one record per CDR3 protein. The sample records approximately 350,000 distinct CDR3 sequences, about a third being singletons. Sequencing was performed on blood. Every receptor here comes from a girl aged 10-17 years with multiple sclerosis. The CDR3 runs from the conserved cysteine through the conserved F or W. A D gene is named only where the DNA matches it firmly. Only some rows state a clone size, as once, few, many or a class for expanded clones.

few	TRBV7-3	TRBJ1-1	.	TGTGCCAGCAGCCCGGGGGCCGCTGAGACTGAAGCTTTCTTT	CASSPGAAETEAFF
.	TRBV2	TRBJ2-1	.	TGTGCCAGCAGCCCCGGGACCTCCTATACAATAGAGCAGTTCTTC	CASSPGTSYTIEQFF
few	TRBV20-1	TRBJ2-7	.	TGCAGTGCCCATGACACGTACGAGCAGTACTTC	CSAHDTYEQYF
.	TRBV24-1	TRBJ2-3	TRBD2	TGTGCCACCAGTGACGTCGGGGGGGGGACAGATACGCAGTATTTT	CATSDVGGGTDTQYF
.	TRBV4-1	TRBJ2-5	.	TGCGCCGGCAGCCAAGATTCCGGGACAAAAGAGACCCAGTACTTC	CAGSQDSGTKETQYF
once	TRBV5-5	TRBJ1-1	.	TGTGCCAGCAGCTCCGTCGTAAGCACTGAAGCTTTCTTT	CASSSVVSTEAFF
.	TRBV5-1	TRBJ1-2	.	TGCGCCAGCCGCCCTTTAGAGGGATACATTGGCTACACCTTC	CASRPLEGYIGYTF
few	TRBV7-6	TRBJ2-7	.	TGTGCCAGCAGCTTGGGGGCTGGGGACTACGAGCAGTACTTC	CASSLGAGDYEQYF
.	TRBV4-1	TRBJ1-6	.	TGCGCCAGCAGCCAAGACGAGAAGCCGCTCCACTTT	CASSQDEKPLHF
.	TRBV7-2	TRBJ2-3	.	TGTGCCGGCAGCTTCCGCGGGGGCGACGGCGTGAATACGCAGTATTTT	CAGSFRGGDGVNTQYF
few	TRBV11-2	TRBJ1-2	.	TGTGCCAGCAGCTCCACGGACAGCTATGGCTACACCTTC	CASSSTDSYGYTF
few	TRBV20-1	TRBJ2-1	TRBD2	TGCAGCCTAGCGGGGCCGGCCATCGGTGAGCAGTTCTTC	CSLAGPAIGEQFF
once	TRBV5-5	TRBJ2-7	TRBD2	TGTGCCAGCAGTTTCTTGGCTAGCGGGTTCGGCACCTACGAGCAGTACTTC	CASSFLASGFGTYEQYF
.	TRBV5-6	TRBJ2-4	TRBD2	TGTGCCAGCAGCTCCCAAGGGAGGGTTAACATTCAGTACTTC	CASSSQGRVNIQYF
few	TRBV28	TRBJ2-7	TRBD1	TGTGCCAGCAGCCAAGGGGGCGCGATCAACGAGCAGTACTTC	CASSQGGAINEQYF
.	TRBV5-1	TRBJ2-3	.	TGCGCCAGCAGCAGCCGTTACACAGATACGCAGTATTTT	CASSSRYTDTQYF
.	TRBV21-1	TRBJ1-1	.	TGTGCCAGCAGCTCAGGAACGAGCGATAGGAACACTGAAGCTTTCTTT	CASSSGTSDRNTEAFF
few	TRBV7-2	TRBJ2-1	.	TGTGCCAGCAGCCCTCCCCGGGTTCAAGGGAATGAGCAGTTCTTC	CASSPPRVQGNEQFF
many	TRBV10-3	TRBJ2-7	TRBD1	TGTGCCATCAGTGACTGGACAGGGGGCAACGAGCAGTACTTC	CAISDWTGGNEQYF
many	TRBV12-3/TRBV12-4	TRBJ2-5	.	TGTGCCAGCAGTTTCCGGGGGACCCAGTACTTC	CASSFRGTQYF
.	TRBV9	TRBJ2-5	TRBD2	TGTGCCAGCAAGCGCGGGGGGGCTAGGGAGACCCAGTACTTC	CASKRGGARETQYF
few	TRBV20-1	TRBJ2-7	.	TGCAGTGCTAGAGGTCCCAGCGGGCTCTCCTACGAGCAGTACTTC	CSARGPSGLSYEQYF
.	TRBV4-3	TRBJ1-5	.	TGCGCCAGCAGCCAAGGGGTCAGGGCCAATCAGCCCCAGCATTTT	CASSQGVRANQPQHF
.	TRBV20-1	TRBJ2-5	TRBD2	TGCAGTGCTGAACGCGGGGGGAGGGGAGAGACCCAGTACTTC	CSAERGGRGETQYF
.	TRBV12-3/TRBV12-4	TRBJ2-3	.	TGTGCCAGCAGGATACGGACAGATGCGCAGTATTTT	CASRIRTDAQYF
.	TRBV6-4	TRBJ2-1	TRBD1	TGTGCCAGCAGGAAGACAGGGAGCTCCTGCAATGAGCAGTTCTTC	CASRKTGSSCNEQFF
few	TRBV20-1	TRBJ2-7	.	TGCAGTGCTAGAACTAAGGGGGAGATATACGAGCAGTACTTC	CSARTKGEIYEQYF
.	TRBV7-7	TRBJ2-5	TRBD2	TGTGCTAGCAGCTTAGGATGTGGCGGGGGGCAAGAGACCCAGTACTTC	CASSLGCGGGQETQYF
.	TRBV3-1	TRBJ2-7	.	TGTGCCAGCAGCCCTAGACAGGCCCCCTACGAGCAGTACTTC	CASSPRQAPYEQYF
.	TRBV24-1	TRBJ1-2	TRBD1	TGTGCCTCCCAGGACAGGGCTGGGGGTGGCTACACCTTC	CASQDRAGGGYTF